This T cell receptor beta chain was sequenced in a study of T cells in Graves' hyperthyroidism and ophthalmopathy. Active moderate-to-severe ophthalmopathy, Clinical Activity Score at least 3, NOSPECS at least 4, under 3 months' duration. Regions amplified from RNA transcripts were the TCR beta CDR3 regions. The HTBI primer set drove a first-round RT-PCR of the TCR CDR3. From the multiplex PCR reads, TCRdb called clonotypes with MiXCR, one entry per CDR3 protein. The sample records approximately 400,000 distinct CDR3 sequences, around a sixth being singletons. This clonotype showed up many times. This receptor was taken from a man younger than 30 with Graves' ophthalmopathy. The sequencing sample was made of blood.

The CDR3 sequence is CAPRGFSTDTQYF. CDR3 nucleotides: TGTGCCCCCCGGGGCTTTAGCACAGATACGCAGTATTTT. The chain couples TRBV7-2 to TRBJ2-3, with D perhaps TRBD1 or TRBD2 (5 bases each). V was trimmed by 11 bases and J by 0 bases, leaving 12 bases between them. The CDR3 extends over 13 amino acids. Per the germline V gene, CDR1 is SGHTA and CDR2 is FQGNSA.